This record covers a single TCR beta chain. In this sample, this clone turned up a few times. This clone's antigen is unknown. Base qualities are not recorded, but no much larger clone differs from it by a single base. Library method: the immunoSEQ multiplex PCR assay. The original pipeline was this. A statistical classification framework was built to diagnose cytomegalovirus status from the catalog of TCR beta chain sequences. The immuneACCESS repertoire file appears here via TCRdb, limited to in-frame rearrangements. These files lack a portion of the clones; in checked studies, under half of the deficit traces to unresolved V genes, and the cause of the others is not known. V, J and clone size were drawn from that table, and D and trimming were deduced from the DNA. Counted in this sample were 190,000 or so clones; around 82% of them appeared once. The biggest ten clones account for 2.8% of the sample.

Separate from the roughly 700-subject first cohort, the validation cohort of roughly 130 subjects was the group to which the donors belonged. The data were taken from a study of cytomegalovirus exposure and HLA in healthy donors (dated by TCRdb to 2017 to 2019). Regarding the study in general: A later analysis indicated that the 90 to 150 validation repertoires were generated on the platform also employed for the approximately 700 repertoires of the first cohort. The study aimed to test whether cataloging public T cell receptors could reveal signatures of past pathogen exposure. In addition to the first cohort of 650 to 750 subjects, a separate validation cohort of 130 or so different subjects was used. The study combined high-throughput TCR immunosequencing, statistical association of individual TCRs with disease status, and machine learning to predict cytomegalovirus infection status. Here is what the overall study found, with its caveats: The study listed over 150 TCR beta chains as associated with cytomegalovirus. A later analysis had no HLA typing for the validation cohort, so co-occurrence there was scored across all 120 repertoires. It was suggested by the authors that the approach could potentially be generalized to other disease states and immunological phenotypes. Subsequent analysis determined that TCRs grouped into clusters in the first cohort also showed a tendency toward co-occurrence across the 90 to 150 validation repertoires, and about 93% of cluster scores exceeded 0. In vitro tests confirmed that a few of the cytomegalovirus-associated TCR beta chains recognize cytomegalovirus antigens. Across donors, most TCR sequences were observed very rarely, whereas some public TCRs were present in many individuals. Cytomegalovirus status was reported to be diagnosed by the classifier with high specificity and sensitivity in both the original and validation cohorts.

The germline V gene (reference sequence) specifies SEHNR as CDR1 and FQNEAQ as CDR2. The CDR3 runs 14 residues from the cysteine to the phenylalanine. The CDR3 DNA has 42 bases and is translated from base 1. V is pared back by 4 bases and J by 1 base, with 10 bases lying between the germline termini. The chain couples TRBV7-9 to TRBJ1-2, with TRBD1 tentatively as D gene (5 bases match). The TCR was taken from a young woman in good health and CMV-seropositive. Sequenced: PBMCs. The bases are TGTGCCAGCAGCTCCACCCAGGGTAACTATGGCTACACCTTC. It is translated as CASSSTQGNYGYTF.